This TCR beta chain was identified during a study of response to subunit inactivated influenza vaccine. One entry per CDR3 protein results from TCRdb running MiXCR on the RT-PCR reads. The table shows some 800,000 distinct CDR3 sequences, with 21% occurring only once. The sample here was PBMCs from blood, taken around 5 days after vaccination. The clonotype comes from a man in his fifties who received an inactivated influenza vaccine.

CDR3 region: CASSPSTGGTEAFF. The CDR3 region has the DNA TGTGCCAGCAGTCCCTCAACAGGGGGGACTGAAGCTTTCTTT. V is TRBV12-3 or TRBV12-4 and J is TRBJ1-1, with TRBD1 identical over 8 bases. Trimming cost V 5 bases and J 5 bases; bases outside gene matches: 7. This CDR3 is built from 14 residues.